A selection of T cell receptor beta chains follows, all from one sample in a study of early T cells in non-severe SARS-CoV-2 infection. Each CDR3 protein gets one entry after TCRdb re-called the 5' RACE reads with MiXCR. Altogether about 83,000 distinct CDR3 sequences are present, under 11% being singletons, with the ten largest covering roughly 8%. Material: whole blood, obtained at baseline. The source of these receptors is an adult who was a healthcare worker with PCR-confirmed SARS-CoV-2 infection or an uninfected control (not recorded which). The CDR3 runs from the conserved cysteine through the conserved F or W. D genes are given only for firm matches. For some rows the clone size is stated as once, few or many, or as a class when expanded; others skip it.

TRBJ2-7,few,TRBD2,TRBV20-1,CSARDLREDSYEQYF,TGCAGTGCTAGAGATCTCCGGGAGGACTCCTACGAGCAGTACTTC
TRBJ1-6,few,.,TRBV5-6,CASSSLQPPLHF,TGTGCCAGCAGTTCCCTACAGCCACCCCTCCACTTT
TRBJ2-1,few,TRBD2,TRBV7-7,CASSGPREGPPNEQFF,TGTGCCAGCAGCGGCCCGCGGGAGGGCCCTCCCAATGAGCAGTTCTTC
TRBJ1-4,many,TRBD1,TRBV7-8,CASSPVGQGNEKLFF,TGTGCCAGCAGCCCCGTGGGACAGGGGAATGAAAAACTGTTTTTT
TRBJ2-1,.,.,TRBV14,CASSPWTDEQFF,TGTGCCAGCAGCCCCTGGACAGATGAGCAGTTCTTC
TRBJ1-1,many,.,TRBV6-4,CASSDSEGGSGGINTEAFF,TGTGCCAGCAGTGACTCGGAGGGGGGATCCGGAGGTATAAACACTGAAGCTTTCTTT
TRBJ2-1,.,TRBD1,TRBV7-8,CASSPGGWRHNEQFF,TGTGCCAGCAGCCCAGGGGGCTGGAGACACAATGAGCAGTTCTTC
TRBJ2-5,many,.,TRBV7-9,CASSRDSEQETQYF,TGTGCCAGCAGCCGCGACAGCGAACAAGAGACCCAGTACTTC
TRBJ2-7,few,.,TRBV18,CASSPNRDEQYF,TGTGCCAGCTCACCCAACAGGGACGAGCAGTACTTC
TRBJ2-1,.,TRBD2,TRBV3-1,CASSQDLSGGRNEQFF,TGTGCCAGCAGCCAAGATCTGTCTGGCGGGAGGAATGAGCAGTTCTTC
TRBJ1-6,.,.,TRBV14,CASSQEYSNSPLHF,TGTGCCAGCAGCCAAGAATACAGTAATTCACCCCTCCACTTT
TRBJ2-5,.,.,TRBV5-1,CASSGPSSQETQYF,TGCGCCAGCAGCGGACCCTCCTCTCAAGAGACCCAGTACTTC
TRBJ1-2,few,.,TRBV20-1,CSARVGQLRDYGYTF,TGCAGTGCTAGAGTTGGGCAGCTTCGGGACTATGGCTACACCTTC
TRBJ2-7,.,.,TRBV20-1,CSANQDSSYEQYF,TGCAGTGCTAATCAGGACAGCTCCTACGAGCAGTACTTC
TRBJ2-7,few,.,TRBV20-1,CSANPVSSYEQYF,TGCAGTGCCAACCCGGTAAGCTCCTACGAGCAGTACTTC
TRBJ2-1,.,TRBD1,TRBV3-1,CASSQDLGQANEQFF,TGTGCCAGCAGCCAAGACCTTGGACAGGCTAATGAGCAGTTCTTC
TRBJ2-7,few,.,TRBV5-1,CASSPLAGTEQYF,TGCGCCAGCAGCCCCCTGGCCGGGACCGAGCAGTACTTC
TRBJ1-1,.,.,TRBV3-1,CASSQGSVTEAFF,TGTGCCAGCAGCCAAGGCTCTGTCACTGAAGCTTTCTTT
TRBJ2-1,once,TRBD2,TRBV7-3,CASSTGLAGHNEQFF,TGTGCCAGCAGCACGGGACTAGCGGGCCACAATGAGCAGTTCTTC
TRBJ1-5,many,TRBD1,TRBV27,CASRKGQGFGGAQHF,TGTGCCAGCAGAAAGGGACAGGGTTTTGGGGGGGCCCAGCATTTT
TRBJ2-7,few,TRBD2,TRBV20-1,CSARYPLAGPYEQYF,TGCAGTGCTAGATACCCTCTAGCGGGACCCTACGAGCAGTACTTC
TRBJ2-1,.,TRBD2,TRBV11-2,CASSLLTSGTQFF,TGTGCCAGCAGCTTATTGACTAGCGGGACGCAGTTCTTC
TRBJ2-5,few,.,TRBV6-6,CASSYDGYQETQYF,TGTGCCAGCAGTTACGACGGGTACCAAGAGACCCAGTACTTC
TRBJ2-6,.,.,TRBV27,CASSSQDSGANVLTF,TGTGCCAGCAGTTCCCAGGACTCTGGGGCCAACGTCCTGACTTTC
TRBJ1-6,.,.,TRBV28,CASTALGLGSPLHF,TGTGCCAGCACCGCTTTGGGCCTGGGGTCACCCCTCCACTTT
TRBJ2-4,.,.,TRBV11-3,CASSLSGGGARDIQYF,TGTGCCAGCAGCTTAAGTGGAGGCGGGGCGCGGGACATTCAGTACTTC
TRBJ1-6,.,TRBD1,TRBV3-1,CASSQGLGTALNSPLHF,TGTGCCAGCAGCCAAGGGTTAGGGACAGCGTTAAATTCACCCCTCCACTTT
TRBJ2-2,.,TRBD2,TRBV20-1,CSASRPSGGRNTGELFF,TGCAGTGCTAGCCGGCCTAGCGGGGGACGGAACACCGGGGAGCTGTTTTTT
TRBJ2-5,few,TRBD2,TRBV20-1,CSAHPPGLAKETQYF,TGCAGTGCACACCCCCCGGGACTAGCGAAAGAGACCCAGTACTTC
TRBJ1-6,many,.,TRBV7-8,CASSFRSANSPLHF,TGTGCCAGCAGCTTTCGGAGCGCTAATTCACCCCTCCACTTT
TRBJ1-4,few,TRBD1,TRBV6-1,CASGRQGANEKLFF,TGTGCCAGCGGACGACAGGGAGCTAATGAAAAACTGTTTTTT
TRBJ1-2,many,.,TRBV3-1,CASSHGGKYGYTF,TGTGCCAGCAGCCATGGTGGAAAGTATGGCTACACCTTC
TRBJ2-1,.,.,TRBV11-2,CASRPPGGGRNEQFF,TGTGCCAGCAGGCCACCGGGGGGCGGAAGGAATGAGCAGTTCTTC
TRBJ2-2,few,TRBD2,TRBV12-3/TRBV12-4,CASAVAGANTGELFF,TGTGCCAGCGCGGTAGCGGGGGCAAACACCGGGGAGCTGTTTTTT
TRBJ1-2,.,TRBD1,TRBV5-1,CASSWGQGAGYTF,TGCGCCAGCAGCTGGGGACAGGGCGCTGGCTACACCTTC
TRBJ1-1,many,.,TRBV28,CASEGVSNTEAFF,TGTGCCAGCGAAGGGGTCTCGAACACTGAAGCTTTCTTT
TRBJ1-6,once,.,TRBV6-2/TRBV6-3,CASSYSGGNSPLHF,TGTGCCAGCAGTTACTCCGGCGGTAATTCACCCCTCCACTTT
TRBJ1-1,few,.,TRBV27,CASSPRDGWAEAFF,TGTGCCAGCAGTCCCCGGGACGGGTGGGCTGAAGCTTTCTTT
TRBJ1-2,few,TRBD1,TRBV7-8,CASSLRTGGWYYGYTF,TGTGCCAGCAGCTTACGGACAGGGGGTTGGTACTATGGCTACACCTTC
TRBJ1-2,few,.,TRBV28,CASSDKNYGYTF,TGTGCCAGCTCGGACAAGAACTATGGCTACACCTTC
TRBJ1-2,once,.,TRBV5-1,CASSLDGADYGYTF,TGCGCCAGCAGCTTAGACGGGGCCGACTATGGCTACACCTTC
TRBJ1-6,many,TRBD1,TRBV28,CASRERGHSASPLHF,TGTGCCAGCAGAGAAAGGGGGCACAGTGCTTCACCCCTCCACTTT
TRBJ1-6,few,.,TRBV7-3,CASSLGHRDNSPLHF,TGTGCCAGCAGCTTAGGGCACAGGGATAATTCACCCCTCCACTTT
TRBJ2-2,few,TRBD1,TRBV28,CASSSLWTGDSGELFF,TGTGCCAGCAGTTCGCTGTGGACAGGAGACTCCGGGGAGCTGTTTTTT
TRBJ2-3,many,TRBD1,TRBV7-2,CASSKGGRADTQYF,TGTGCCAGCAGCAAAGGGGGCCGTGCAGATACGCAGTATTTT
TRBJ2-6,.,.,TRBV2,CASREQSSGANVLTF,TGTGCCAGCAGGGAACAGAGCTCTGGGGCCAACGTCCTGACTTTC
TRBJ2-7,many,.,TRBV20-1,CSARRDGSYEQYF,TGCAGTGCTAGACGGGACGGCTCCTACGAGCAGTACTTC
TRBJ1-1,.,.,TRBV6-1,CASSGDLGAFF,TGTGCCAGCAGTGGCGATCTTGGGGCTTTCTTT
TRBJ2-1,.,TRBD2,TRBV5-1,CASSLDGGGEQFF,TGCGCCAGCAGCTTGGACGGCGGGGGAGAGCAGTTCTTC
TRBJ2-3,.,.,TRBV11-2,CASSLERDTQYF,TGTGCCAGCAGCCTGGAGCGTGATACGCAGTATTTT
TRBJ2-2,.,.,TRBV14,CASRPAGLNTGELFF,TGTGCCAGCAGGCCGGCAGGATTGAACACCGGGGAGCTGTTTTTT
TRBJ1-4,.,.,TRBV20-1,CSASPTGLVGEKLFF,TGCAGTGCTAGTCCTACGGGCCTCGTGGGTGAAAAACTGTTTTTT
TRBJ2-2,once,.,TRBV19,CASSISRVGGTGELFF,TGTGCCAGTAGTATATCCAGGGTGGGCGGCACCGGGGAGCTGTTTTTT
TRBJ2-1,.,.,TRBV7-9,CASSSPGHYNEQFF,TGTGCCAGCAGCTCCCCGGGACACTACAATGAGCAGTTCTTC
TRBJ1-1,.,.,TRBV18,CASSPPTGRGTEAFF,TGTGCCAGCTCACCACCAACGGGGCGCGGCACTGAAGCTTTCTTT
TRBJ2-1,many,.,TRBV7-6,CASSLGSEGFNEQFF,TGTGCCAGCAGCTTAGGGTCCGAGGGATTCAATGAGCAGTTCTTC
TRBJ2-1,.,.,TRBV11-1,CASSSLQGAFF,TGTGCCAGCAGCTCGCTCCAGGGTGCGTTCTTC
TRBJ2-5,few,TRBD1,TRBV19,CASSRGRETQYF,TGTGCCAGCTCCAGGGGGCGAGAGACCCAGTACTTC
TRBJ1-1,many,.,TRBV3-1,CASSQVGDTEAFF,TGTGCCAGCAGCCAAGTCGGCGACACTGAAGCTTTCTTT
TRBJ1-1,many,.,TRBV18,CASSSGRGSDTEAFF,TGTGCCAGCTCATCGGGGAGGGGCAGCGACACTGAAGCTTTCTTT